Below, one T cell receptor (beta chain) is given with its context. The table came from immunoSEQ multiplex PCR; TCRdb's copy has only in-frame clones and leaves some out. The table records tens of thousands of clones, approximately 91% of them present only once. The source of the sample is a study of OX40 agonist ivuxolimab in advanced cancers. The germline V gene encodes CDR1 LNHNV and CDR2 YYDKDF (reference sequence). This CDR3 region has 12 residues. V was cut by 0 bases and J by 7 bases, with 4 bases left in between. This clonotype was sampled from an adult with an advanced solid tumor such as melanoma, head and neck, liver or kidney cancer. This specimen consisted of CD4+ or CD8+ T cells sorted from blood, obtained in a trial of the OX40 agonist ivuxolimab. The chain carries TRBV15 and TRBJ2-1; D gene uncertain. The CDR3 DNA is TGTGCCACCAGCAGAGATTGGAATGAGCAGTTCTTC. This encodes CATSRDWNEQFF.